The clone carrying this TCR beta chain was detected once. Its antigen is not known. The study ran its PCR with 60 Vbeta and 13 Jbeta primers. Per the study methods: An analysis that came later counted roughly 87 million unique TCR beta chains, 10 million to 12 million shared. The protocol was immunoSEQ multiplex PCR, while the TCRdb copy is restricted to in-frame clones and leaves out a portion. The V and J calls and clone size were taken over from that table, and D and trimming were inferred from the DNA. The data contain some 140,000 clones, 79% of them seen just once; the ten biggest clones take up around 7%. The data originate from a study of cytomegalovirus exposure and HLA in healthy donors. Study results and limitations: In a later analysis, DRB1 alleles had the most associated TCRs; HLA-C alleles the fewest. Reports credit the classifier with highly specific, highly sensitive diagnosis of cytomegalovirus status.

In germline, CDR1 is LGHNA, CDR2 YNFKEQ. This CDR3 region has 15 residues. V shed 8 bases, J shed 8 bases, and the junction held 15 bases outside the gene matches. Healthy bone marrow donors made up the cohort. The V and J genes are TRBV4-2 and TRBJ2-1; TRBD2 matches 7 bases. Sequencing used PBMCs. The sequence was obtained from a man aged 35-49 years in good health and CMV-seropositive. As DNA, the CDR3 is TGTGCCAGCGACCCGGTGGGCGGGAGTGTTGATGAGCAGTTCTTC. This gives the protein CASDPVGGSVDEQFF.